Many counts were recorded for the clone carrying this TCR beta chain. The entry originates in a study of blood T cell repertoires in COVID-19. Across the whole study: Collection of acute and convalescent COVID-19 samples took place in the United States, Italy and Spain. T cells, B-cell-depleted T cells, or PBMCs supplied cDNA or gDNA.

CDR1 is GTSNPN and CDR2 is SVGIG in the germline V gene (reference sequence). The CDR3 runs 14 residues. V was cut by 2 bases and J by 8 bases, with 13 bases left in between. Original processing notes: For nucleated cells, counts were estimated from reference gene primer amplification. Method: immunoSEQ multiplex PCR; TCRdb's copy keeps in-frame clones and lacks some. The V and J calls and clone size were taken over from that table, and D and trimming were inferred from the DNA. Among roughly 500,000 clones listed, approximately 89% were seen once. This sequence was found in a man in his late teens or twenties with COVID-19, enrolled during active disease. What was sequenced was peripheral blood. The chain uses TRBV30 and TRBJ1-6; a possible D gene is TRBD1 (6 bases). CDR3 sequence: CAWSRRAGDSPLHF. The CDR3 coding sequence is TGTGCCTGGAGTAGAAGGGCAGGGGATTCACCCCTCCACTTT.